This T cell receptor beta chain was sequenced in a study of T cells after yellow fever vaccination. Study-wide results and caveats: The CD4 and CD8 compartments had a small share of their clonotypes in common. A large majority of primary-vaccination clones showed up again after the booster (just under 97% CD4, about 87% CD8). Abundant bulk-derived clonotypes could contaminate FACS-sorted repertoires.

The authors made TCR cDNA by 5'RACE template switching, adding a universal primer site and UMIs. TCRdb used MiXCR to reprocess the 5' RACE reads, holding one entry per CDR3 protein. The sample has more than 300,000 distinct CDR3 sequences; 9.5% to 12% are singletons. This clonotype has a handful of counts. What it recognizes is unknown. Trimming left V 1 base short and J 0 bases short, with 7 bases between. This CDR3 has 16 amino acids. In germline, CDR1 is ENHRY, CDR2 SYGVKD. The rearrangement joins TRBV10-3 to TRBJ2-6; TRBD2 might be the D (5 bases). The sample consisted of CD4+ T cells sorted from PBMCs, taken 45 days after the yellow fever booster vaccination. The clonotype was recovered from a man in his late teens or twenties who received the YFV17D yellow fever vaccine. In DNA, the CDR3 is TGTGCCATCAGTGAGTGGGAGATCTCTGGGGCCAACGTCCTGACTTTC. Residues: CAISEWEISGANVLTF.